This TCR beta chain is from a study of cytomegalovirus exposure and HLA in healthy donors. Study observations and caveats: First-cohort TCR clusters tended to co-occur in the roughly 130 validation repertoires, a later analysis found. Associated with cytomegalovirus, according to the listing, were approximately 160 TCR beta chains.

About this clone: Its matching antigen is unknown.

TCRdb's copy holds only in-frame clones and misses some; the assay was immunoSEQ multiplex PCR. Among about 58,000 clones listed, roughly 90% were seen once. Donors came from a validation cohort of some 110 subjects, distinct from the first 666-subject cohort. V was pared by 0 bases and J by 7 bases, with 19 bases between. Germline lookup yields CDR1 SGHRS and CDR2 YFSETQ. This CDR3 is built from 17 residues. Sequenced sample: PBMCs. The sequence derives from a man aged 18-30 years in good health and CMV-seronegative. The J gene is TRBJ1-4, the V gene TRBV5-1, with a weak D call TRBD1 (5 bases). For the CDR3, the DNA is TGCGCCAGCAGCTTGGTCAGTTCCCAGGGATCGGGTGAAAAACTGTTTTTT. Its translation: CASSLVSSQGSGEKLFF.